The rows below give T cell receptor beta chains drawn from one sample of a study of OX40 agonist ivuxolimab in advanced cancers. The table came from immunoSEQ multiplex PCR; TCRdb's copy has only in-frame clones and leaves some out. The table includes about 64,000 clones, roughly nine tenths detected once. The source material was CD4+ or CD8+ T cells sorted from blood, sampled in a trial of the OX40 agonist ivuxolimab. The receptors originated from an adult with an advanced solid tumor such as melanoma, head and neck, liver or kidney cancer. Both conserved end residues are part of each CDR3. A D gene is named only where the DNA matches it firmly. A row's size may be missing; if present it is once, few, many or a size class.

>TRBJ1-2|TRBV11-1|NA|NA
TGTGCCAGCAGCATCCCCCCATTGGGTGCTGGCTACACCTTC
CASSIPPLGAGYTF
>TRBJ1-4|TRBV28|NA|NA
TGTGCCACCTCAGTCGTAAGGGAAAAACTGTTTTTT
CATSVVREKLFF
>TRBJ1-5|TRBV30|NA|NA
TGTGCCTGGAGTGTGGGGGGAAGGCCCCAGCATTTT
CAWSVGGRPQHF
>TRBJ1-1|TRBV4-1|TRBD1|NA
TGCGCCAGCAGCCGCCACGGGACAGAGAACACTGAAGCTTTCTTT
CASSRHGTENTEAFF
>TRBJ1-3|TRBV6-1|NA|NA
TGTGCCAGTGGAGGGGGGATCCTTGGAAACACCATATATTTT
CASGGGILGNTIYF
>TRBJ2-1|TRBV10-3|TRBD1|NA
TGTGCCACCTCGGGACAGGGAGCGACCAATGAGCAGTTCTTC
CATSGQGATNEQFF
>TRBJ2-7|TRBV11-2|NA|NA
TGTGCCAGCAGCCAAATATACGAGCAGTACTTC
CASSQIYEQYF
>TRBJ2-6|TRBV5-1|NA|NA
TGCGCCAGCAGCCCCGAAGTCGGGGTCTCTGGGGCCAACGTCCTGACTTTC
CASSPEVGVSGANVLTF
>TRBJ1-1|TRBV5-4|NA|NA
TGTGCCAGCAGCCAGGAGCTTCGGGTAGCTGAAGCTTTCTTT
CASSQELRVAEAFF
>TRBJ2-2|TRBV27|NA|NA
TGTGCCAGCAGAACCAGGACCGCGAACACCGGGGAGCTGTTTTTT
CASRTRTANTGELFF
>TRBJ2-7|TRBV19|TRBD2|NA
TGTGCCAGTAGTACCCAACTAGCGGCAAGCTACGAGCAGTACTTC
CASSTQLAASYEQYF
>TRBJ1-2|TRBV7-9|TRBD1|NA
TGTGCCAGCAGCTACCTGGGACAGGGATTAAACTATGGCTACACCTTC
CASSYLGQGLNYGYTF
>TRBJ1-5|TRBV30|NA|NA
TGTGCCTGGAGTGTACGGGGGTTTCAGCCCCAGCATTTT
CAWSVRGFQPQHF
>TRBJ1-2|TRBV2|NA|NA
TGTGCCAGCAGTGAGGCGGGTTATGGCTACACCTTC
CASSEAGYGYTF
>TRBJ2-7|TRBV19|NA|NA
TGTGCCAGTAGCCTGACCGGCTCCTACGAGCAGTACTTC
CASSLTGSYEQYF
>TRBJ2-3|TRBV5-1|TRBD2|NA
TGCGCCAGCAGCTCTAGCCTAGCGGGAGTGGGCACAGATACGCAGTATTTT
CASSSSLAGVGTDTQYF
>TRBJ1-1|TRBV18|NA|NA
TGTGCCAGCTCACCGGACTTGAACACTGAAGCTTTCTTT
CASSPDLNTEAFF
>TRBJ2-1|TRBV7-3|TRBD2|NA
TGTGCCAGCAGTGGGACTAGCGGGGGGTACAATGAGCAGTTCTTC
CASSGTSGGYNEQFF
>TRBJ2-1|TRBV7-2|TRBD1|once
TGTGCCAGCAGCTATGACAGGGGACCTTACAATGAGCAGTTCTTC
CASSYDRGPYNEQFF
>TRBJ2-5|TRBV2|NA|NA
TGTGCCAGCAGTGTTGGTATACAAGAGACCCAGTACTTC
CASSVGIQETQYF
>TRBJ2-5|TRBV6-1|NA|once
TGTGCCAGCAGAACAGGGAACCAAGAGACCCAGTACTTC
CASRTGNQETQYF
>TRBJ2-5|TRBV15|NA|NA
TGTGCCACCAGCAGAGCCCGGGAACGACAAGAGACCCAGTACTTC
CATSRARERQETQYF
>TRBJ1-5|TRBV2|NA|NA
TGTGCCAGCAGAATTTGGGGGGCTGCAAATCAGCCCCAGCATTTT
CASRIWGAANQPQHF
>TRBJ2-7|TRBV30|NA|NA
TGTGCCTGGGGCGGTTTCGGTAACGAGCAGTACTTC
CAWGGFGNEQYF
>TRBJ2-2|TRBV23-1|TRBD2|NA
TGCGCCAGCAGTCAATCGACTAGCGGAGGTGGGTGCACCGGGGAGCTGTTTTTT
CASSQSTSGGGCTGELFF
>TRBJ1-4|TRBV18|NA|NA
TGTGCCAGCTCACCACAGGGGTTGGATAATGAAAAACTGTTTTTT
CASSPQGLDNEKLFF
>TRBJ2-3|TRBV5-4|TRBD1|NA
TGTGCCAGCAGCTCAGGGACAGGGAAAACAGATACGCAGTATTTT
CASSSGTGKTDTQYF
>TRBJ1-4|TRBV2|NA|NA
TGTGCCAGCAGACAGGGAACAACTAATGAAAAACTGTTTTTT
CASRQGTTNEKLFF
>TRBJ2-2|TRBV30|NA|NA
TGTGCCTGGAGTGCTGCGGGCGTCACCGGGGAGCTGTTTTTT
CAWSAAGVTGELFF
>TRBJ2-2|TRBV4-1|NA|NA
TGCGCCAGCAGCCAAGAATTTCGACTTAACACCGGGGAGCTGTTTTTT
CASSQEFRLNTGELFF
>TRBJ2-2|TRBV7-3|TRBD1|NA
TGTGCCAGCACCCCAGGGGGCAGCACCGGGGAGCTGTTTTTT
CASTPGGSTGELFF
>TRBJ1-2|TRBV6-5|NA|NA
TGTGCCAGCAGACCAGAAAGAGCCATTAACTATGGCTACACCTTC
CASRPERAINYGYTF
>TRBJ2-3|TRBV14|NA|NA
TGTGCCAGCAGCCGGAGGGGGGCTAGTACGCAGTATTTT
CASSRRGASTQYF
>TRBJ1-3|TRBV11-2|NA|once
TGTGCCAGCAGCTTGGGGGGAAACACCATATATTTT
CASSLGGNTIYF
>TRBJ2-3|TRBV5-4|NA|NA
TGTGCCAGCAGCTTGCAGGGCCCCACAGATACGCAGTATTTT
CASSLQGPTDTQYF
>TRBJ1-3|TRBV19|NA|NA
TGTGCCAGTAGTAAGTTGAGTGGACGGGGACCCTCTGGAAACACCATATATTTT
CASSKLSGRGPSGNTIYF
>TRBJ1-2|TRBV18|NA|NA
TGTGCCAGCTCACCACAGGATTTGAACTATGGCTACACCTTC
CASSPQDLNYGYTF
>TRBJ2-1|TRBV28|TRBD2|NA
TGTGCCAGCAGCGGTAGCGGGAGGGCCAGGAATGAGCAGTTCTTC
CASSGSGRARNEQFF
>TRBJ1-4|TRBV19|TRBD1|NA
TGTGCCAGTAGTATAGATCTGGGACAGGGGACTGAAAAACTGTTTTTT
CASSIDLGQGTEKLFF
>TRBJ2-5|TRBV6-1|NA|once
TGTGCCAGCAGCCGGGACTACCAAGAGACCCAGTACTTC
CASSRDYQETQYF
>TRBJ1-4|TRBV11-2|TRBD1|NA
TGTGCCAGCAGCTCCGGCTACAGGGGGGACTATGAAAAACTGTTTTTT
CASSSGYRGDYEKLFF
>TRBJ2-1|TRBV7-2|NA|once
TGTGCCAGCAGCTCGACACCCACCCGTTCCAGCTCCTACAATGAGCAGTTCTTC
CASSSTPTRSSSYNEQFF
>TRBJ2-3|TRBV7-3|NA|NA
TGTGCCAGCAGCGCCCAACCCAGTGGGAGTAGGACAGATACGCAGTATTTT
CASSAQPSGSRTDTQYF
>TRBJ2-1|TRBV5-1|NA|NA
TGCGCCAGCAGCGCACCCGGGACAACTTACAATGAGCAGTTCTTC
CASSAPGTTYNEQFF